The clone carrying this T cell receptor (beta chain) was observed a few times. Its antigen is unidentified. The sample originates from a study of response to subunit inactivated influenza vaccine. Notes on the study in general: Authors suggested each seasonal flu vaccination may recruit only limited numbers of new T cells.

From germline, CDR1 is MNHNS and CDR2 SASEGT. The CDR3 covers 17 residues. With V trimmed by 6 bases and J by 1 base, 13 bases remained unmatched. Each CDR3 protein is one row after TCRdb ran MiXCR on the RT-PCR reads. The sample shows 600,000 to 850,000 distinct CDR3 sequences, 13% to 15% of them seen only once. This specimen was PBMCs from blood, taken less than 15 days before vaccination. This receptor was obtained from a man between 45 and 60 years old who received an inactivated influenza vaccine. The gene calls are TRBV6-1 and TRBJ1-1; 8 bases agree with TRBD1. The DNA for the CDR3 is TGTGCCAGCAGACCCAGACAGGGGTGGATTCCGAACACTGAAGCTTTCTTT. Its protein is CASRPRQGWIPNTEAFF.